This entry lists 28 T cell receptor beta chains sequenced from one sample in a study of T-cell reconstitution after alpha-beta-depleted transplantation in children. Unique molecular identifiers tagged the TCRbeta library. TCRdb independently ran MiXCR on the PCR reads; one entry per CDR3 protein. Of approximately 350,000 distinct CDR3 sequences listed, roughly 17% are singletons. Sequencing used PBMCs, mostly from graft donor cells, obtained 360 days after TCRalphabeta/CD19-depleted stem cell transplant. The receptors were gathered from a male patient under 10 years old who had a stem cell transplant for acute lymphoblastic leukemia, so the T cells may come from the graft donor.

This clonotype showed up just a few times. The chain carries TRBV27 and TRBJ2-5, with D possibly TRBD1 on 5 matching bases. Trimming removed 5 bases at V and 5 bases at J, with 21 bases between. This CDR3 has 16 residues. Germline assignment: CDR1 MNHEY and CDR2 SMNVEV (reference sequence). The CDR3 region has the DNA TGTGCCAGCAGTCCCAGACATAACAGGTTTTCGGAGACCCAGTACTTC. Amino acids: CASSPRHNRFSETQYF.

This clonotype showed up many times. Here the CDR3 reads CASSGQTGLITDTQYF. The CDR3, as DNA: TGCGCCAGCAGCGGTCAGACAGGGCTCATAACAGATACGCAGTATTTT. V and J are TRBV4-3 and TRBJ2-3; 7 bases line up with TRBD1. The length of the CDR3 is 16 residues. CDR1 and CDR2 (germline): LGHNA, YSLEER. V was pared by 5 bases and J by 3 bases, with 11 bases of the junction left unmatched.

In its sample, this clonotype was seen a few times. This chain links TRBV9 with TRBJ2-2; D is possibly TRBD2 (6 bases). Trimming removed 7 bases at V and 2 bases at J, with 12 bases between. The CDR3 totals 14 residues. Germline V gives CDR1 SGDLS, CDR2 YYNGEE. CDR3 DNA: TGTGCCAGCGGTAGCGGAGTTAACACCGGGGAGCTGTTTTTT. As protein: CASGSGVNTGELFF.

The chain has TRBV11-1 and TRBJ2-1; D may be TRBD1 (6 bases). The CDR3 length is 19 residues. Germline values: CDR1 SGHAT, CDR2 FQDESV (reference sequence). V lost 4 bases to trimming and J lost 4 bases, with 26 bases between them. DNA of the CDR3: TGTGCCAGCAGCTCAAACCGGGCCCTCAATCCCAGGGGTTACAATGAGCAGTTCTTC. Encoded protein: CASSSNRALNPRGYNEQFF.

The chain combines TRBV20-1 with TRBJ2-3; 9 nucleotides align to TRBD2. The CDR3 extends over 14 amino acids. Trimming took 6 bases from V and 2 from J; bases not matched to a gene: 6. Germline assignment: CDR1 DFQATT and CDR2 SNEGSKA (reference sequence). The CDR3 loop is CSAASGRTTDTQYF. CDR3 in DNA: TGCAGTGCCGCGAGCGGGAGGACCACAGATACGCAGTATTTT.

This clonotype was seen more than once but under ten times. The V call is TRBV6-5, the J call TRBJ2-5, with D possibly TRBD2 on 6 matching bases. CDR3 length: 15 amino acids. V was trimmed by 0 bases and J by 4 bases, leaving 12 bases between them. Germline CDR1 is MNHEY and CDR2 is SVGAGI. The CDR3 is CASSYSKSRGETQYF. For the CDR3, the DNA is TGTGCCAGCAGTTACTCGAAATCGCGGGGAGAGACCCAGTACTTC.

This clonotype occurred many times. V usage is TRBV12-5 and J usage is TRBJ2-7; D perhaps matches TRBD1 (5 bases). CDR3 length equals 12 residues. The germline V and J ends were trimmed by 6 bases and 4 bases, with 10 bases remaining between them. Looked up from germline, CDR1 is LGHNT and CDR2 is FRNRAP. This chain's CDR3 is CASGLTEYEQYF. DNA of the CDR3: TGTGCTAGTGGCTTGACAGAATACGAGCAGTACTTC.

The chain has TRBV28 and TRBJ1-4; a weak D match, TRBD1 (5 bases). Per germline, CDR1 MDHEN and CDR2 SYDVKM. The V and J ends lost 2 bases and 6 bases respectively, with 13 bases between them. The CDR3 is made up of 15 amino acids. The CDR3 reads CASSLGGMGDEKLFF. CDR3 in DNA: TGTGCCAGCAGTTTAGGTGGCATGGGGGATGAAAAACTGTTTTTT. Full variable domain (rest looked up from reference TRBV28 and TRBJ1-4): DVKVTQSSRYLVKRTGEKVFLECVQDMDHENMFWYRQDPGLGLRLIYFSYDVKMKEKGDIPEGYSVSREKKERFSLILESASTNQTSMYLCASSLGGMGDEKLFFGSGTQLSVL.

This clonotype was counted between two and nine times. The CDR3 nucleotides are TGTGCCAGCAGTTTAACGGGAGAGGTCGATGAGCAGTTCTTC. This encodes CASSLTGEVDEQFF. The chain couples TRBV12-3 or TRBV12-4 to TRBJ2-1; the D gene is possibly TRBD2 (6 bases). The CDR3 is 14 residues long. Trimming left V 2 bases short and J 8 bases short, with 13 bases between.

The chain has TRBV9 and TRBJ2-1; 7 nucleotides line up with TRBD2. Trimming removed 4 bases from V and 9 bases from J; junction bases left unmatched: 7. The CDR3 extends over 13 amino acids. In germline, CDR1 is SGDLS, CDR2 YYNGEE. CDR3 sequence: CASSLGGSSEQFF. DNA for the CDR3: TGTGCCAGCAGCCTAGGCGGGAGCAGTGAGCAGTTCTTC.

V gene TRBV9 combines with J gene TRBJ2-7; maybe TRBD1 (6 bases). V was cut by 5 bases and J by 1 base, with 19 bases left in between. The CDR3 has 16 amino acids. From germline, CDR1 is SGDLS and CDR2 YYNGEE. This CDR3 is CASRQTGCRGSYEQYF. The CDR3 DNA is TGTGCCAGCAGACAAACAGGGTGCCGGGGTTCCTACGAGCAGTACTTC.

This clonotype was found many times. The rearrangement links TRBV4-1 to TRBJ2-1; D may be TRBD2 (6 bases). Germline values: CDR1 MGHRA, CDR2 YSYEKL. This CDR3 region has 17 residues. V lost 1 base, J lost 8 bases, and 21 bases lay in between. The CDR3 loop reads CASSQGPLAGGPHEQFF. Written as DNA, the CDR3 is TGCGCCAGCAGCCAAGGCCCTTTAGCTGGAGGGCCTCATGAGCAGTTCTTC.

The DNA for the CDR3 is TGCGCCAGCAGCCGGGGCCTCCCCGGAGTCAAAAACATTCAGTACTTC. Protein: CASSRGLPGVKNIQYF. This chain joins TRBV4-1 and TRBJ2-4; possibly TRBD1 for D (5 bases). The CDR3 extends over 16 amino acids. V lost 4 bases to trimming and J lost 3 bases, with 16 bases between them. Germline CDR1 is MGHRA and CDR2 is YSYEKL.

The chain is built from TRBV7-6 and TRBJ1-6, with D tentatively TRBD1 (6 bases). This CDR3 comprises 14 residues. Germline lookup yields CDR1 SGHVS and CDR2 FNYEAQ. V lost 6 bases to trimming and J lost 5 bases, with 11 bases between them. CDR3 nucleotides: TGTGCCAGCAGACGACAGGAAGATAATTCACCCCTCCACTTT. This encodes CASRRQEDNSPLHF.

The chain recombines TRBV10-3 with TRBJ2-5, with 7 bases fitting TRBD1. The CDR3 covers 14 residues. The V and J ends lost 4 bases and 5 bases, in that order; junction bases with no gene match: 7. Per the germline V gene, CDR1 is ENHRY and CDR2 is SYGVKD. DNA of the CDR3: TGTGCCATCAGTGTACAGGGGCCGGGGGAGACCCAGTACTTC. It is translated as CAISVQGPGETQYF.

This rearrangement joins TRBV7-9 to TRBJ1-2, with TRBD1 as a possible D gene (6 bases). Between the trimmed V and J ends, which lost 5 bases and 5 bases, there was a span of 15 bases. The germline gives CDR1 SEHNR, CDR2 FQNEAQ (reference sequence). The CDR3 is 14 residues long. This CDR3 is CASSPLGARYGYTF. The CDR3 DNA sequence: TGTGCCAGCAGCCCCCTGGGGGCGCGGTATGGCTACACCTTC.

This clonotype was detected only a few times. The rearrangement links TRBV6-2 or TRBV6-3 to TRBJ2-1, with 7 bases matching TRBD2. The CDR3 loop spans 13 amino acids. Germline V gives CDR1 MNHEY, CDR2 SVGEGT. The V segment lost 6 bases and the J segment 4 bases; nucleotides outside the gene matches: 3. DNA of the CDR3: TGTGCCAGCAGGGGGACTATGTACAATGAGCAGTTCTTC. Amino acid sequence: CASRGTMYNEQFF.

This clonotype occurred a few times. The chain carries TRBV6-1 and TRBJ2-1, with TRBD2 identical over 11 bases. V dropped 6 bases and J dropped 7; count of bases not matched to a gene: 8. The CDR3 loop spans 15 amino acids. Germline lookup yields CDR1 MNHNS and CDR2 SASEGT. CDR3 sequence: CASRFSGRAFNEQFF. The DNA of the CDR3 is TGTGCCAGCAGATTTAGCGGGAGGGCCTTTAATGAGCAGTTCTTC.

J is TRBJ2-7 and V is TRBV9, with D possibly TRBD2 on 7 matching bases. Trimming cost V 0 bases and J 2 bases, with 15 bases left between them. The germline CDR1 and CDR2 sequences are SGDLS and YYNGEE. This CDR3 comprises 16 residues. CDR3 amino acids: CASSVAPGGGAYEQYF. The CDR3 DNA sequence: TGTGCCAGCAGCGTAGCTCCCGGAGGGGGGGCCTACGAGCAGTACTTC.

This clonotype was counted many times. The gene calls are TRBV20-1 and TRBJ2-4, with a tentative D call TRBD2 (6 bases). CDR1 DFQATT and CDR2 SNEGSKA come from the germline V gene (reference sequence). The CDR3 covers 15 residues. V was pared by 6 bases and J by 3 bases, with 18 bases between. The CDR3 DNA follows: TGCAGTGCCGACCACAGGAAGGAGGGCAAAAACATTCAGTACTTC. As protein: CSADHRKEGKNIQYF.

V is TRBV6-1 and J is TRBJ2-5; 8 bases agree with TRBD1. Germline V lookup: CDR1 MNHNS, CDR2 SASEGT. The J segment lost 9 bases and the V segment lost 6 bases, leaving 12 bases of the junction unmatched. This CDR3 comprises 14 residues. CDR3 bases: TGTGCCAGCAGAGCCGGGACAGGCGCGGGGTCCCAGTACTTC. Its protein is CASRAGTGAGSQYF.

Only a few counts were recorded for this clonotype. This sequence joins TRBV28 and TRBJ2-3, with TRBD2 as a possible D gene (5 bases). Trimming pared 5 bases from V and 5 bases from J, leaving 14 bases between. This CDR3 spans 14 amino acids. Germline V gives CDR1 MDHEN, CDR2 SYDVKM. In DNA, the CDR3 is TGTGCCAGCAGTAGAGTTTCTCGGGAAGATACGCAGTATTTT. This encodes CASSRVSREDTQYF.

This chain connects TRBV29-1 to TRBJ2-3, with D uncertain. The V end was cut by 8 bases, the J end by 4 bases, with 10 bases between. This CDR3 is 11 amino acids long. Germline V gene lookup returns CDR1 SQVTM and CDR2 ANQGSEA. The CDR3 spells CSTILPDTQYF. CDR3 DNA sequence: TGCAGCACTATTTTGCCAGATACGCAGTATTTT.

This clonotype was observed many times. V gene TRBV29-1 combines with J gene TRBJ2-2; 7 positions agree with TRBD1. V was pared by 4 bases and J by 4 bases, with 3 bases of the junction left unmatched. The V gene's germline CDR1 is SQVTM and CDR2 ANQGSEA. This CDR3 comprises 13 residues. The CDR3, as DNA: TGCAGCGTTGGAGGGGGCGGCACCGGGGAGCTGTTTTTT. Amino acid sequence: CSVGGGGTGELFF.

The chain uses TRBV28 and TRBJ2-5; TRBD1 matches at 9 bases. Germline V gives CDR1 MDHEN, CDR2 SYDVKM. Trimming removed 5 bases from V and 9 bases from J; junction bases left unmatched: 13. The CDR3 consists of 15 residues. The CDR3 sequence: CASSVQQGAKRAQYF. The CDR3 bases are TGTGCCAGCAGTGTTCAACAGGGGGCGAAAAGGGCCCAGTACTTC.

Many counts were recorded for this clonotype. This chain uses TRBV10-2 with TRBJ2-2; 12 nucleotides agree with TRBD2. CDR1 and CDR2 from the germline V gene are WSHSY and SAAADI. The CDR3 sequence is 18 residues long. The J segment lost 0 bases and the V segment lost 0 bases, leaving 2 bases of the junction unmatched. DNA of the CDR3: TGCGCCAGCAGTGAGTCAACTAGCGGGAGGCCGAACACCGGGGAGCTGTTTTTT. Amino acids: CASSESTSGRPNTGELFF.

This clonotype came up a few times. V and J are TRBV10-3 and TRBJ2-7; D is undetermined. Germline assignment: CDR1 ENHRY and CDR2 SYGVKD. Between the trimmed V and J ends, which lost 4 bases and 0 bases, there was a span of 10 bases. The CDR3 sequence is 14 residues long. CDR3 sequence: CAISGGALSYEQYF. Written as DNA, the CDR3 is TGTGCCATCAGTGGCGGCGCCCTCTCCTACGAGCAGTACTTC.

This clonotype was counted many times. The chain employs TRBV29-1 and TRBJ2-3; TRBD2 matches at 9 bases. V dropped 5 bases and J dropped 8; count of bases not matched to a gene: 14. The CDR3 has 15 amino acids. Per the germline V gene, CDR1 is SQVTM and CDR2 is ANQGSEA. The chain's CDR3 is CSVLTLAGVSGTQYF. The CDR3 DNA follows: TGCAGCGTTCTAACCTTAGCGGGAGTCTCCGGTACGCAGTATTTT.